These 30 T cell receptor beta chains were sequenced from one sample in a study of vaccination effects on CD4 cells after COVID-19. These receptors have no known antigen. Profiled with immunoSEQ multiplex PCR; TCRdb holds only in-frame clones, not every one. The sample records tens of thousands of clones, around four fifths being singletons. Before any sequencing was done, the ViraFEST assay used viral peptide pools to expand antigen-specific CD4+ T cells. Cultured cells yielded isolated CD4+ T cells after 10 days. As their vaccination, participants received two doses of either BNT162b2 or mRNA-1273. The sample consisted of CD4+ T cells from PBMCs cultured with HCoV-NL63 spike peptides, taken after COVID-19 vaccination. The source of these receptors is a human donor who received a COVID-19 vaccine.

The J gene is TRBJ1-6, the V gene TRBV18; tentative D call: TRBD1 (5 bases). The V gene lost 3 bases and the J gene lost 9 bases, with 15 bases spanning the gap. CDR1 KGHSH and CDR2 LQKENI come from the germline V gene. The CDR3 extends over 15 amino acids. The CDR3 DNA reads TGTGCCAGCTCACCGGTCGGGCAGGGAGGTTCACCCCTCCACTTT. This codes for CASSPVGQGGSPLHF.

This clone was recorded once. The V gene is TRBV11-3, the J gene TRBJ2-1; D is ambiguous. Per the germline V gene, CDR1 is SGHNT and CDR2 is YENEEA. The V gene lost 0 bases and the J gene lost 8 bases, with 5 bases spanning the gap. CDR3 size: 12 residues. The CDR3 here is CASSLDSDEQFF. CDR3 DNA: TGTGCCAGCAGCTTAGATTCGGATGAGCAGTTCTTC.

The CDR3, as DNA: TGTGCCAGCAGTCCTCTTCTAGCGGGCCTTTACAATGAGCAGTTCTTC. Translation: CASSPLLAGLYNEQFF. The V call is TRBV25-1, the J call TRBJ2-1; TRBD2 aligns across 8 bases. The CDR3 covers 16 residues. CDR1 is MGHDK, CDR2 SYGVNS, per germline. The J segment lost 4 bases and the V segment lost 5 bases, leaving 10 bases of the junction unmatched. The complete variable domain, with remaining parts taken from reference TRBV25-1 and TRBJ2-1, reads EADIYQTPRYLVIGTGKKITLECSQTMGHDKMYWYQQDPGMELHLIHYSYGVNSTEKGDLSSESTVSRIRTEHFPLTLESARPSHTSQYLCASSPLLAGLYNEQFFGPGTRLTVL.

This clone is a singleton in its sample. At one end the junction does not follow the germline gene, possibly because of a read error. The chain combines TRBV3-1 (or the pseudogene TRBV3-2) with TRBJ1-3; 9 nucleotides align to TRBD1. Germline CDR1 LGHDT, CDR2 YNNKEL (reference sequence). The CDR3 has 16 residues. This CDR3 is CASSQGGTGRENTIYF. The CDR3, as DNA: TGTGCCAGTAGCCAAGGGGGGACAGGGAGAGAAAACACCATATATTTT.

V and J are TRBV3-1 (or the pseudogene TRBV3-2) and TRBJ1-1; no definite D call. This CDR3 has 11 amino acids. Looked up from germline, CDR1 is LGHDT and CDR2 is YNNKEL (reference sequence). V was shortened by 2 bases and J by 5 bases, with 3 bases between the two germline ends. CDR3 DNA: TGTGCCAGCAGCCAATCAACTGAAGCTTTCTTT. This gives the protein CASSQSTEAFF.

The CDR3 DNA sequence: TGTGCCAGCAGCCAACGCGGGGGAGAGACCCAGTACTTC. Residues: CASSQRGGETQYF. The genes are TRBV7-6 and TRBJ2-5; 7 nucleotides line up with TRBD2. Germline assignment: CDR1 SGHVS and CDR2 FNYEAQ. J was trimmed by 4 bases and V by 5 bases; bases with no gene match: 4. The length of the CDR3 is 13 residues.

The chain employs TRBV4-3 and TRBJ1-4; TRBD1 is a possible D gene (5 bases). Trimming stripped 0 bases from V and 8 bases from J, with 10 bases between. The CDR3 spans 14 residues. The germline V gene has CDR1 LGHNA and CDR2 YSLEER. This CDR3 is CASSQDLGDEKLFF. The DNA for the CDR3 is TGCGCCAGCAGCCAAGATTTGGGGGACGAAAAACTGTTTTTT.

The V call is TRBV6-5, the J call TRBJ2-2; TRBD2 matches at 7 bases. This CDR3 contains 13 residues. Trimming took 6 bases from V and 4 from J; bases not matched to a gene: 2. Germline CDR1 and CDR2: MNHEY and SVGAGI. For the CDR3, the DNA is TGTGCCAGCAGGAGGGAGGGCACCGGGGAGCTGTTTTTT. Translating it yields CASRREGTGELFF.

The chain joins TRBV10-3 to TRBJ2-1; no firm D call. Trimming left V 0 bases short and J 3 bases short, with 12 bases between. The V gene's germline CDR1 is ENHRY and CDR2 SYGVKD. The CDR3 length is 16 residues. The CDR3 spells CAISESKQTIYNEQFF. CDR3 DNA: TGTGCCATCAGTGAGTCGAAACAGACCATCTACAATGAGCAGTTCTTC.

The chain has TRBV5-8 and TRBJ1-2; D remains unclear. Germline V gene data show CDR1 as SGHTS and CDR2 as YDEGEE. The V end lost 0 bases, the J end lost 2 bases, and 8 bases lay between the germline ends. The CDR3 is 14 residues long. The CDR3 reads CASSLEGRNYGYTF. Here the CDR3 DNA reads TGTGCCAGCAGCTTGGAGGGCAGAAACTATGGCTACACCTTC. The full variable domain, completed using reference TRBV5-8 and TRBJ1-2, is EAGVTQSPTHLIKTRGQQATLRCSPISGHTSVYWYQQALGLGLQFLLWYDEGEERNRGNFPPRFSGRQFPNYSSELNVNALELEDSALYLCASSLEGRNYGYTFGSGTRLTVV.

The genes are TRBV19 and TRBJ2-2; D gene uncertain. Deletions cut 4 bases from V and 7 bases from J, with 7 bases between. The CDR3 runs 12 residues. Germline V lookup: CDR1 LNHDA, CDR2 SQIVND (reference sequence). CDR3 amino acids: CASSSRVGELFF. CDR3 nucleotide sequence: TGTGCCAGTAGTAGCCGGGTCGGGGAGCTGTTTTTT.

V gene TRBV18 combines with J gene TRBJ1-1; TRBD1 is a possible D gene (6 bases). V was pared by 5 bases and J by 0 bases, with 22 bases between. Germline V gives CDR1 KGHSH, CDR2 LQKENI. This CDR3 spans 18 amino acids. The CDR3 bases are TGTGCCAGCTCATTACTTCCGGGACAAAAAACAATGAACACTGAAGCTTTCTTT. Encoded protein: CASSLLPGQKTMNTEAFF.

The count of this clone is one. The gene calls are TRBV5-8 and TRBJ2-1; no clear D gene. V lost 0 bases and J 1 base, leaving 8 bases between the germline ends. The CDR3 has 15 amino acids. Germline V lookup: CDR1 SGHTS, CDR2 YDEGEE. The CDR3 protein is CASSLGLSSYNEQFF. The DNA for the CDR3 is TGTGCCAGCAGCTTGGGCCTGTCATCCTACAATGAGCAGTTCTTC.

The V call is TRBV30, the J call TRBJ2-7; TRBD1 is a possible D gene (6 bases). Germline lookup yields CDR1 GTSNPN and CDR2 SVGIG (reference sequence). CDR3 length equals 13 residues. Trimming took off 2 bases at V and 3 bases at J, with 11 bases between the two ends. In DNA, the CDR3 is TGTGCCTGGAGTTGGGGACAAAGCTACGAGCAGTACTTC. Amino acid sequence: CAWSWGQSYEQYF.

This chain uses TRBV19 with TRBJ2-1; 12 bases map to TRBD2. V lost 6 bases to trimming and J lost 5 bases; unmatched junction nucleotides: 5. Germline CDR1 is LNHDA and CDR2 is SQIVND (reference sequence). CDR3 length: 15 residues. The CDR3 protein is CASSLGLAGHNEQFF. The CDR3, as DNA: TGTGCCAGTAGCCTTGGACTAGCGGGGCACAATGAGCAGTTCTTC.

This chain links TRBV11-3 with TRBJ1-1, with no clear D. This CDR3 has 13 amino acids. V was cut by 0 bases and J by 1 base, with 3 bases left in between. Per the germline V gene, CDR1 is SGHNT and CDR2 is YENEEA. CDR3 loop: CASSLEANTEAFF. In DNA, the CDR3 is TGTGCCAGCAGCTTAGAGGCGAACACTGAAGCTTTCTTT.

The rearrangement joins TRBV7-2 to TRBJ2-1; 9 bases map to TRBD2. Germline CDR1 is SGHTA and CDR2 is FQGNSA. Losses at the gene ends were 0 bases for V and 4 bases for J; bases not matched to a gene: 4. The length of the CDR3 is 16 residues. The CDR3 loop is CASSLAGTSSYNEQFF. The CDR3 DNA reads as TGTGCCAGCAGCTTAGCCGGGACTAGCAGTTACAATGAGCAGTTCTTC.

This chain links TRBV5-1 with TRBJ2-7; 8 nucleotides line up with TRBD1. CDR1 is SGHRS and CDR2 is YFSETQ in the germline V gene. V shed 4 bases and J 0 bases; nucleotides not matched to a gene: 6. The CDR3 is 15 amino acids. The CDR3 protein is CASSRQGSSSYEQYF. Written as DNA, the CDR3 is TGCGCCAGCAGCCGACAGGGGTCGAGCTCCTACGAGCAGTACTTC.

V is TRBV14 and J is TRBJ1-4, with D possibly being TRBD1 (6 bases). The V end lost 5 bases, the J end lost 10 bases, and 11 bases lay between the germline ends. The germline V gene encodes CDR1 SGHDN and CDR2 FVKESK. The CDR3 runs 12 residues. The CDR3 protein is CASSWEGGKLFF. CDR3 nucleotide sequence: TGTGCCAGCAGCTGGGAGGGGGGAAAACTGTTTTTT.

The chain couples TRBV13 to TRBJ2-3; unclear D gene. This CDR3 comprises 12 residues. CDR1 and CDR2 from the germline V gene are PRHDT and FYEKMQ (reference sequence). With 5 bases removed from V and 4 bases from J, the gap between germline ends came to 7 bases. DNA for the CDR3: TGTGCCAGCAGCCCCGTGGCAGATACGCAGTATTTT. It codes for CASSPVADTQYF. Using reference TRBV13 and TRBJ2-3 for the parts outside the CDR3, the full variable domain is AAGVIQSPRHLIKEKRETATLKCYPIPRHDTVYWYQQGPGQDPQFLISFYEKMQSDKGSIPDRFSAQQFSDYHSELNMSSLELGDSALYFCASSPVADTQYFGPGTRLTVL.

The chain combines TRBV30 with TRBJ2-7; TRBD1 aligns across 9 bases. The CDR3 covers 14 residues. With 5 bases clipped from V and 5 bases from J, the junction kept 10 bases outside the gene matches. The V gene's germline CDR1 is GTSNPN and CDR2 SVGIG (reference sequence). The CDR3 DNA follows: TGTGCCTGGGGAAGAACGGGACAGGGTAACGAGCAGTACTTC. This codes for CAWGRTGQGNEQYF. The full variable domain, completed using reference TRBV30 and TRBJ2-7, is SQTIHQWPATLVQPVGSPLSLECTVEGTSNPNLYWYRQAAGRGLQLLFYSVGIGQISSEVPQNLSASRPQDRQFILSSKKLLLSDSGFYLCAWGRTGQGNEQYFGPGTRLTVT.

With respect to this clone: The germline gene is not matched at one end of the junction; a read error may be the cause. This chain connects TRBV6-2 or TRBV6-3 to TRBJ1-3, with unresolved D. This CDR3 has 12 residues. Germline-derived CDR1 and CDR2 are MNHEY and SVGEGT. CDR3 sequence: CASSDSGNTIYF. CDR3 nucleotides: TGTGCCAGCAGTGACTCTGGAAACACCATATATTTT.

In its sample, this clone was seen a few times. The chain uses TRBV7-9 and TRBJ1-6, with 11 bases matching TRBD1. The CDR3 sequence is 17 residues long. J lost 3 bases, V lost 1 base, and 2 bases had no gene match. Germline CDR1 is SEHNR and CDR2 is FQNEAQ (reference sequence). Here the CDR3 reads CASSLGTGGHYNSPLHF. The CDR3 nucleotides are TGTGCCAGCAGCTTAGGGACAGGGGGCCACTATAATTCACCCCTCCACTTT.

Note on this clone: A far larger clone is just one base off, so this is likely a read error. The CDR3 here is CDSSFRDYGYTF. CDR3 nucleotide sequence: TGTGACAGCAGTTTCAGGGACTATGGCTACACCTTC. The chain has TRBV28 and TRBJ1-2; TRBD1 might be the D (5 bases). Germline CDR1 reads MDHEN; CDR2 reads SYDVKM. The CDR3 contains 12 residues.

This chain links TRBV27 with TRBJ2-7; the D gene is possibly TRBD2 (5 bases). Trimming shortened V by 5 bases and J by 2 bases, and 13 bases separated the two germline ends. The germline V gene has CDR1 MNHEY and CDR2 SMNVEV (reference sequence). The CDR3 extends over 14 amino acids. The CDR3 coding sequence is TGTGCCAGCAGTCCCCCACTAGGCACCTACGAGCAGTACTTC. Translation gives CASSPPLGTYEQYF.

This clone appeared a few times. The chain recombines TRBV7-8 with TRBJ1-2; TRBD1 aligns across 10 bases. CDR1 is SGHVS and CDR2 is FQNEAQ in the germline V gene. V lost 5 bases to trimming and J lost 3 bases; unmatched junction nucleotides: 3. The length of the CDR3 is 14 residues. CDR3 coding DNA: TGTGCCAGCAGCCAGGACAGGGGGGACTATGGCTACACCTTC. Protein sequence: CASSQDRGDYGYTF.

This clone was counted between two and nine times. The chain carries TRBV7-2 and TRBJ2-1; 8 positions agree with TRBD2. The V and J ends lost 5 bases and 6 bases, in that order; junction bases with no gene match: 3. This CDR3 spans 13 amino acids. CDR1 SGHTA and CDR2 FQGNSA come from the germline V gene. The CDR3 here is CASSTGTSNEQFF. The CDR3 bases are TGTGCCAGCAGCACCGGGACTAGCAATGAGCAGTTCTTC.

The table lists this clone with a few counts. CDR3 residues: CASSQASRYTQYF. Here the CDR3 DNA reads TGTGCCAGCAGCCAGGCGTCTCGCTATACGCAGTATTTT. The chain couples TRBV7-9 to TRBJ2-3; no clear D. Germline loops: CDR1 SEHNR, CDR2 FQNEAQ (reference sequence). The V end was cut by 5 bases, the J end by 7 bases, with 13 bases between. The CDR3 totals 13 residues.

The rearrangement uses TRBV5-6 and TRBJ2-2; D is unresolved. This CDR3 is 12 amino acids long. The V gene's germline CDR1 is SGHDT and CDR2 YYEEEE. Trimming cost V 4 bases and J 6 bases, with 7 bases left between them. CDR3 sequence reads: CASSPWAGELFF. The CDR3 DNA reads as TGTGCCAGCAGCCCGTGGGCCGGGGAGCTGTTTTTT.

J is TRBJ1-1 and V is TRBV18; D might be TRBD1 (6 bases). The CDR3 consists of 15 residues. Trimming removed 6 bases from V and 1 base from J, with 15 bases in between. CDR1 is KGHSH and CDR2 is LQKENI in the germline V gene. CDR3 loop: CASSGAVSGNTEAFF. The CDR3 bases are TGTGCCAGCTCGGGGGCGGTATCGGGGAACACTGAAGCTTTCTTT.